The 11 T cell receptor beta chains presented below share a single source sample, sequenced in a study. A single record per CDR3 protein comes from TCRdb applying MiXCR to the 5' RACE reads. The sample has roughly 5,400 distinct CDR3 sequences, around half seen once. The sequencing input was memory CD4+ T cells sorted from blood. Subset here: memory CD4+ T cells, CD4+CD45RO+CD25-. All receptors derive from a female donor with breast cancer.

The gene calls are TRBV5-1 and TRBJ2-3; TRBD2 matches 8 bases. The germline V gene has CDR1 SGHRS and CDR2 YFSETQ. The CDR3 has 15 amino acids. The ends lost 5 bases at V and 4 bases at J; junction bases unmatched: 9. The CDR3 nucleotides read TGCGCCAGCAGACCCCAAAGCGGGAGTGCAGATACGCAGTATTTT. Translated, it gives CASRPQSGSADTQYF.

V gene TRBV3-1 combines with J gene TRBJ1-2; no clear D. V was pared by 3 bases and J by 8 bases, with 7 bases between. This CDR3 has 11 residues. From germline, CDR1 is LGHDT and CDR2 YNNKEL (reference sequence). This chain's CDR3 is CASSQAGGYTF. In DNA, the CDR3 is TGTGCCAGCAGCCAGGCGGGCGGCTACACCTTC.

This clonotype was observed a handful of times. A junction boundary mismatches the germline segment, possibly from a read error. This rearrangement joins TRBV7-7 to TRBJ2-5; TRBD1 aligns across 9 bases. CDR1 is SSHAT and CDR2 is FNYEAQ in the germline V gene (reference sequence). The CDR3 spans 14 residues. CDR3 coding DNA: TGTGCTAGCAGCTTCGACAGGGGGACTGGGACCCAGTACTTC. This encodes CASSFDRGTGTQYF.

This clonotype was detected a few times. J is TRBJ2-3 and V is TRBV2; D may be TRBD2 (6 bases). Trimming removed 1 base from V and 5 bases from J, with 13 bases in between. The V gene's germline CDR1 is SNHLY and CDR2 FYNNEI. The CDR3 covers 15 residues. The DNA of the CDR3 is TGTGCCAGCAGTGAAGAAGGGCAGGGAGGAGATACGCAGTATTTT. This codes for CASSEEGQGGDTQYF.

The chain uses TRBV6-5 and TRBJ1-2, with TRBD1 matching over 11 bases. Germline CDR1 and CDR2: MNHEY and SVGAGI. The CDR3 length is 14 residues. Losses at the gene ends were 8 bases for V and 8 bases for J; bases not matched to a gene: 10. CDR3 in DNA: TGTGCCAGCTATCGAGGACAGGGGGCTTGGGGCTACACCTTC. This gives the protein CASYRGQGAWGYTF.

This rearrangement joins TRBV20-1 to TRBJ1-2; the D is unclear. The V gene lost 6 bases and the J gene lost 5 bases, with 16 bases spanning the gap. CDR1 is DFQATT and CDR2 is SNEGSKA in the germline V gene (reference sequence). The CDR3 runs to 13 residues. As DNA, the CDR3 is TGCAGTGCCGCTACTGGCCCCGGATATGGCTACACCTTC. It translates to CSAATGPGYGYTF.

The J gene is TRBJ2-5, the V gene TRBV7-9; no reliable D call. With 5 bases removed from V and 7 bases from J, the gap between germline ends came to 20 bases. Germline V gene sequence: CDR1 SEHNR, CDR2 FQNEAQ (reference sequence). The CDR3 covers 15 residues. CDR3: CASSPGRPQDGTQYF. The CDR3 nucleotides are TGTGCCAGCAGCCCGGGCAGGCCGCAGGACGGGACCCAGTACTTC.

The V call is TRBV10-2, the J call TRBJ2-3; D gene uncertain. The V end was cut by 6 bases, the J end by 1 base, with 11 bases between. The CDR3 is 14 amino acids. Germline CDR1 and CDR2: WSHSY and SAAADI. This chain's CDR3 is CASSTSDRTDTQYF. The CDR3 DNA is TGCGCCAGCAGCACCTCCGACCGCACAGATACGCAGTATTTT.

This clonotype occurred a few times. The chain uses TRBV6-6 and TRBJ1-1; 8 nucleotides align to TRBD1. Germline trimming cut 6 bases from V and 5 bases from J; bases unmatched to any gene: 8. This CDR3 contains 14 residues. The germline CDR1 and CDR2 sequences are MNHNY and SVGAGI (reference sequence). DNA for the CDR3: TGTGCCAGCAGCTTAACAGGGGGTCTGACTGAAGCTTTCTTT. Protein: CASSLTGGLTEAFF.

The genes are TRBV20-1 and TRBJ1-2; 8 bases align to TRBD1. The germline CDR1 and CDR2 sequences are DFQATT and SNEGSKA (reference sequence). The CDR3 has 13 amino acids. The V and J ends lost 0 bases and 4 bases, in that order; junction bases with no gene match: 1. The CDR3 here is CSARDQGAYGYTF. DNA for the CDR3: TGCAGTGCTAGAGATCAGGGGGCCTATGGCTACACCTTC.

Here the CDR3 reads CASSRQGNTIYF. The CDR3, as DNA: TGTGCCAGCAGCCGACAGGGAAACACCATATATTTT. V usage is TRBV7-9 and J usage is TRBJ1-3; D may be TRBD1 (5 bases). Germline lookup yields CDR1 SEHNR and CDR2 FQNEAQ (reference sequence). The CDR3 length is 12 residues. The V gene lost 5 bases and the J gene lost 4 bases, with 6 bases spanning the gap.